These 27 T cell receptor beta chains came from one sample sequenced in a study of OX40 agonist ivuxolimab in advanced cancers. Clones were read by immunoSEQ multiplex PCR, and TCRdb kept only the in-frame ones, dropping some. This sample carries under 60,000 clones, 90% to 95% of them seen once, and the ten largest clones take 12%. This specimen was CD4+ or CD8+ T cells sorted from blood, taken in a trial of the OX40 agonist ivuxolimab. These receptors came from an adult with an advanced solid tumor such as melanoma, head and neck, liver or kidney cancer.

J is TRBJ2-7 and V is TRBV11-2, with TRBD2 identical over 8 bases. The CDR3 is 15 amino acids. The V gene's germline CDR1 is SGHAT and CDR2 FQNNGV. V shed 5 bases and J 7 bases; nucleotides not matched to a gene: 13. The CDR3 here is CASSLQSGSLGEQYF. CDR3 coding DNA: TGTGCCAGCAGCCTACAGAGCGGGAGTCTGGGAGAGCAGTACTTC.

The chain recombines TRBV7-3 with TRBJ2-1, with D tentatively TRBD2 (5 bases). This CDR3 region has 19 residues. V was shortened by 1 base and J by 2 bases, with 21 bases between the two germline ends. The germline CDR1 and CDR2 sequences are SGHTA and FQGTGA. The CDR3 protein is CASSLNARRQNGPYNEQFF. The CDR3 DNA reads as TGTGCCAGCAGCTTAAACGCCCGGAGGCAAAACGGGCCCTACAATGAGCAGTTCTTC. Based on the CDR3 plus reference TRBV7-3 and TRBJ2-1, the full variable domain is GAGVSQTPSNKVTEKGKYVELRCDPISGHTALYWYRQSLGQGPEFLIYFQGTGAADDSGLPNDRFFAVRPEGSVSTLKIQRTERGDSAVYLCASSLNARRQNGPYNEQFFGPGTRLTVL.

A few counts support this clone. The V gene is TRBV28, the J gene TRBJ1-2; 9 bases agree with TRBD1. CDR3 length equals 13 residues. Looked up from germline, CDR1 is MDHEN and CDR2 is SYDVKM. Unmatched junction bases numbered 2, after V lost 6 bases and J lost 3 bases. For the CDR3, the DNA is TGTGCCAGCAGGCGACAGGGGGACTATGGCTACACCTTC. Amino acid sequence: CASRRQGDYGYTF.

The chain uses TRBV7-9 and TRBJ2-1, with TRBD2 matching over 8 bases. Germline V gives CDR1 SEHNR, CDR2 FQNEAQ (reference sequence). There are 16 residues in the CDR3. The V segment lost 1 base and the J segment 4 bases; nucleotides outside the gene matches: 6. The CDR3 DNA follows: TGTGCCAGCAGCTTAGGCTTCAGCGGGAGTTACAATGAGCAGTTCTTC. Translated: CASSLGFSGSYNEQFF.

The rearrangement links TRBV10-3 to TRBJ2-7, with TRBD1 as a possible D gene (6 bases). The CDR3 spans 17 residues. Between the trimmed V and J ends, which lost 3 bases and 3 bases, there was a span of 21 bases. Per germline, CDR1 ENHRY and CDR2 SYGVKD. The CDR3 bases are TGTGCCATCAGTGACTCAATAGGTGGGGGCACGGGCTACGAGCAGTACTTC. It yields the protein CAISDSIGGGTGYEQYF.

This chain connects TRBV28 to TRBJ1-1; unclear D gene. The V end lost 0 bases, the J end lost 3 bases, and 5 bases lay between the germline ends. CDR1 and CDR2 from the germline V gene are MDHEN and SYDVKM. This CDR3 is built from 13 residues. The chain's CDR3 is CASSLWRDTEAFF. DNA of the CDR3: TGTGCCAGCAGTTTATGGAGAGACACTGAAGCTTTCTTT.

This chain uses TRBV27 with TRBJ2-7; D remains ambiguous. V was pared by 1 base and J by 4 bases, with 2 bases between. The CDR3 has 11 amino acids. CDR1 and CDR2 (germline): MNHEY, SMNVEV (reference sequence). CDR3 DNA sequence: TGTGCCAGCAGTTTATTATACGAGCAGTACTTC. Its protein product is CASSLLYEQYF.

This sequence joins TRBV4-1 and TRBJ1-3; D is unclear. The CDR3 spans 15 residues. V shed 2 bases and J shed 0 bases, with 8 bases lying between them. The germline V gene encodes CDR1 MGHRA and CDR2 YSYEKL. CDR3 region: CASSQSPASGNTIYF. CDR3 DNA: TGCGCCAGCAGCCAAAGCCCAGCCTCTGGAAACACCATATATTTT.

The V gene is TRBV7-9, the J gene TRBJ2-5; D unclear. Germline V lookup: CDR1 SEHNR, CDR2 FQNEAQ (reference sequence). V lost 5 bases to trimming and J lost 1 base, with 5 bases between them. This CDR3 is built from 12 residues. This CDR3 reads CASSHSQETQYF. Written as DNA, the CDR3 is TGTGCCAGCAGCCATTCCCAAGAGACCCAGTACTTC.

The chain couples TRBV4-1 to TRBJ1-2; D is uncertain. Trimming took off 0 bases at V and 3 bases at J, with 11 bases between the two ends. CDR1 is MGHRA, CDR2 YSYEKL, per germline. CDR3 length equals 15 residues. The CDR3 bases are TGCGCCAGCAGCCAAGATTTTGGGAGATACTATGGCTACACCTTC. Translation: CASSQDFGRYYGYTF.

The gene calls are TRBV7-8 and TRBJ2-3; 11 nucleotides line up with TRBD2. V trimming: 6 bases; J trimming: 5 bases; junction bases outside the gene matches: 4. Germline V gives CDR1 SGHVS, CDR2 FQNEAQ. The CDR3 is 14 amino acids. The CDR3: CASRQLAGEDTQYF. CDR3 nucleotide sequence: TGTGCCAGCAGACAACTAGCGGGAGAAGATACGCAGTATTTT.

The genes are TRBV7-9 and TRBJ2-1; no clear D. Trimming took off 5 bases at V and 7 bases at J, with 9 bases between the two ends. This CDR3 is built from 12 residues. Germline assignment: CDR1 SEHNR and CDR2 FQNEAQ (reference sequence). Written as DNA, the CDR3 is TGTGCCAGCAGCCGAGGTCCTAATGAGCAGTTCTTC. Translated: CASSRGPNEQFF.

This chain connects TRBV6-8 to TRBJ1-4; TRBD1 matches 7 bases. The germline CDR1 and CDR2 sequences are MNHGY and SAAAGT. V lost 1 base, J lost 8 bases, and 10 bases stayed unmatched. CDR3 size: 16 residues. The CDR3 here is CASSYCLRGGGEKLFF. The CDR3 DNA reads TGTGCCAGCAGTTACTGCCTCAGGGGGGGCGGCGAAAAACTGTTTTTT.

The rearrangement joins TRBV7-3 to TRBJ2-5; TRBD2 matches at 13 bases. This CDR3 has 18 residues. Germline V gene sequence: CDR1 SGHTA, CDR2 FQGTGA. Losses at the gene ends were 3 bases for V and 7 bases for J; bases not matched to a gene: 14. In nucleotides, the CDR3 is TGTGCCAGCAGCTTGCACCCCCCCGGACTAGCGGGAGAGGCGACCCAGTACTTC. As protein: CASSLHPPGLAGEATQYF.

This clone was picked up a small number of times. The chain employs TRBV5-1 and TRBJ1-1; D possibly corresponds to TRBD1 (5 bases). Germline V gene sequence: CDR1 SGHRS, CDR2 YFSETQ. The CDR3 runs to 14 residues. The V end was cut by 4 bases, the J end by 1 base, with 11 bases between. CDR3 sequence: CASSGGRSNTEAFF. The CDR3 DNA sequence: TGCGCCAGCAGCGGGGGACGGTCGAACACTGAAGCTTTCTTT.

V is TRBV29-1 and J is TRBJ2-1; D might be TRBD2 (5 bases). Germline CDR1 and CDR2: SQVTM and ANQGSEA. Trimming removed 6 bases from V and 12 bases from J, with 24 bases in between. The CDR3 is 14 residues long. The chain's CDR3 is CSVHRPDGPSGQFF. DNA for the CDR3: TGCAGCGTCCATAGGCCGGACGGCCCCAGCGGGCAGTTCTTC.

The chain links TRBV28 to TRBJ1-4; TRBD1 is a possible D gene (5 bases). The CDR3 is 14 amino acids. Trimming shortened V by 8 bases and J by 0 bases, and 10 bases separated the two germline ends. Germline V gene lookup returns CDR1 MDHEN and CDR2 SYDVKM. The CDR3 region has the DNA TGTGCCAGCGGGGCCCTCACAACTAATGAAAAACTGTTTTTT. Translated, it gives CASGALTTNEKLFF.

The CDR3 sequence: CASSSPGTGTYGYTF. The CDR3 nucleotides read TGTGCCAGCAGCTCTCCCGGGACAGGAACCTATGGCTACACCTTC. The V gene is TRBV9, the J gene TRBJ1-2, with TRBD1 matching 8 bases. V lost 4 bases to trimming and J lost 4 bases; unmatched junction nucleotides: 9. The germline V gene has CDR1 SGDLS and CDR2 YYNGEE. This CDR3 contains 15 residues.

The chain employs TRBV5-6 and TRBJ1-2, with D unresolved. Germline loops: CDR1 SGHDT, CDR2 YYEEEE. V lost 3 bases and J lost 4, with 13 bases in between. The CDR3 consists of 14 residues. The CDR3 loop reads CASSSRESVYGYTF. The CDR3 bases are TGTGCCAGCAGCTCCCGGGAGAGTGTCTATGGCTACACCTTC.

This chain uses TRBV27 with TRBJ2-7, with D tentatively TRBD2 (6 bases). There are 16 residues in the CDR3. Germline values: CDR1 MNHEY, CDR2 SMNVEV (reference sequence). V was trimmed by 5 bases and J by 6 bases, leaving 23 bases between them. The DNA for the CDR3 is TGTGCCAGCAGTCGGCTCTTGGCCCAAGGGACTGTCGAGCAGTACTTC. Protein product: CASSRLLAQGTVEQYF.

In its sample, this clone ranks as medium-sized (0.01 to 0.1%). This chain links TRBV9 with TRBJ2-7; 9 nucleotides align to TRBD1. There are 14 residues in the CDR3. V shed 5 bases and J 9 bases; nucleotides not matched to a gene: 12. Germline assignment: CDR1 SGDLS and CDR2 YYNGEE. The CDR3 loop reads CASSGGGQGQRQYF. CDR3 nucleotide sequence: TGTGCCAGCAGTGGTGGGGGACAGGGCCAGCGGCAGTACTTC. The whole variable domain, remainder taken from reference TRBV9 and TRBJ2-7, is DSGVTQTPKHLITATGQRVTLRCSPRSGDLSVYWYQQSLDQGLQFLIQYYNGEERAKGNILERFSAQQFPDLHSELNLSSLELGDSALYFCASSGGGQGQRQYFGPGTRLTVT.

The rearrangement links TRBV5-1 to TRBJ2-7; D is perhaps TRBD2 (5 bases). Trimming pared 2 bases from V and 2 bases from J, leaving 11 bases between. Germline loops: CDR1 SGHRS, CDR2 YFSETQ. The CDR3 contains 14 residues. The CDR3 DNA follows: TGCGCCAGCAGCTTTGAGGGATCTACCTACGAGCAGTACTTC. Its translation: CASSFEGSTYEQYF.

The chain has TRBV29-1 and TRBJ2-7; D possibly corresponds to TRBD1 (5 bases). Trimming took 6 bases from V and 0 from J, leaving 12 bases between them. Germline assignment: CDR1 SQVTM and CDR2 ANQGSEA. CDR3 length: 13 amino acids. Here the CDR3 DNA reads TGCAGCGTCAGAACGACAGCCTCCTACGAGCAGTACTTC. Protein: CSVRTTASYEQYF.

This clone was detected only once. V gene TRBV6-5 combines with J gene TRBJ2-7, with 9 bases fitting TRBD2. Trimming took 8 bases from V and 3 from J; bases not matched to a gene: 5. The CDR3 contains 13 residues. Germline CDR1 is MNHEY and CDR2 is SVGAGI. The CDR3 DNA reads as TGTGCCAGCGGAGGGACTAGCTACTACGAGCAGTACTTC. The encoded protein is CASGGTSYYEQYF.

This rearrangement joins TRBV19 to TRBJ2-1; D perhaps matches TRBD2 (6 bases). V lost 3 bases and J lost 6, with 18 bases in between. CDR1 and CDR2 from the germline V gene are LNHDA and SQIVND (reference sequence). The CDR3 spans 16 residues. CDR3 sequence reads: CASSMGLGLPINEQFF. The CDR3 region has the DNA TGTGCCAGTAGTATGGGGCTGGGACTGCCGATCAATGAGCAGTTCTTC.

The CDR3, as DNA: TGTGCCAGCTACGAGGGGGCTACTGGCTACACCTTC. It yields the protein CASYEGATGYTF. The chain recombines TRBV11-2 with TRBJ1-2; 7 nucleotides line up with TRBD1. Trimming removed 8 bases from V and 7 bases from J; junction bases left unmatched: 7. The CDR3 loop spans 12 amino acids. Germline CDR1 reads SGHAT; CDR2 reads FQNNGV.

The chain couples TRBV28 to TRBJ1-1; D remains ambiguous. The CDR3 has 13 residues. V lost 3 bases and J lost 1, with 6 bases in between. Germline-derived CDR1 and CDR2 are MDHEN and SYDVKM. This CDR3 reads CASSFWRNTEAFF. The DNA of the CDR3 is TGTGCCAGCAGTTTCTGGCGGAACACTGAAGCTTTCTTT. Using reference TRBV28 and TRBJ1-1 for the parts outside the CDR3, the full variable domain is DVKVTQSSRYLVKRTGEKVFLECVQDMDHENMFWYRQDPGLGLRLIYFSYDVKMKEKGDIPEGYSVSREKKERFSLILESASTNQTSMYLCASSFWRNTEAFFGQGTRLTVV.